The 18 T cell receptor beta chains below all came from one sample that was sequenced in a study of somatic mutations in cytotoxic T cells in rheumatoid arthritis. Using immunoSEQ multiplex PCR, the repertoire was profiled, and TCRdb retains in-frame clones only, with some absent. The data show around 20,000 clones, about four fifths seen once. The sample consisted of CD8+ T cells sorted from blood. The receptors were gathered from a man between 18 and 35 years old with rheumatoid arthritis.

The chain employs TRBV9 and TRBJ2-3; D could derive from TRBD1 or TRBD2 (5 bases each). CDR3 length: 14 amino acids. Germline assignment: CDR1 SGDLS and CDR2 YYNGEE. Trimming pared 6 bases from V and 3 bases from J, leaving 14 bases between. The CDR3 nucleotides read TGTGCCAGCACCCCAAACGGGGCGACAGATACGCAGTATTTT. Its protein product is CASTPNGATDTQYF.

The chain has TRBV4-2 and TRBJ2-3; possible D gene TRBD1, 5 bases. The V gene's germline CDR1 is LGHNA and CDR2 YNFKEQ. This CDR3 is built from 15 residues. V was cut by 1 base and J by 1 base, with 9 bases left in between. The CDR3 protein is CASSQVLQGTDTQYF. The CDR3, as DNA: TGTGCCAGCAGCCAAGTCTTACAGGGCACAGATACGCAGTATTTT.

This chain uses TRBV6-1 with TRBJ2-3; 7 nucleotides match TRBD2. The CDR3 consists of 13 residues. Germline trimming cut 11 bases from V and 0 bases from J; bases unmatched to any gene: 5. The germline V gene encodes CDR1 MNHNS and CDR2 SASEGT. In DNA, the CDR3 is TGTGCCGGGAGGGCACAGAGCACAGATACGCAGTATTTT. Translation: CAGRAQSTDTQYF.

This clone was seen a handful of times. The rearrangement uses TRBV7-9 and TRBJ1-3; D may be TRBD1 (5 bases). Deletions cut 5 bases from V and 2 bases from J, with 7 bases between. This CDR3 is 13 amino acids long. Looked up from germline, CDR1 is SEHNR and CDR2 is FQNEAQ (reference sequence). CDR3 protein: CASSQDTGNTIYF. The CDR3 DNA reads as TGTGCCAGCAGCCAGGACACTGGAAACACCATATATTTT. Full variable domain (outside the CDR3, taken from reference TRBV7-9 and TRBJ1-3): DTGVSQNPRHKITKRGQNVTFRCDPISEHNRLYWYRQTLGQGPEFLTYFQNEAQLEKSRLLSDRFSAERPKGSFSTLEIQRTEQGDSAMYLCASSQDTGNTIYFGEGSWLTVV.

This clone occurred a few times. The chain carries TRBV4-3 and TRBJ1-6, with D hard to call. With 0 bases removed from V and 0 bases from J, the gap between germline ends came to 6 bases. CDR1 is LGHNA and CDR2 is YSLEER in the germline V gene. The CDR3 consists of 16 residues. The CDR3, as DNA: TGCGCCAGCAGCCAAGAGCACAGCTCCTATAATTCACCCCTCCACTTT. Its translation is CASSQEHSSYNSPLHF.

This rearrangement joins TRBV7-9 to TRBJ2-3, with D uncertain. The CDR3 runs 14 residues. Trimming left V 3 bases short and J 2 bases short, with 9 bases between. The germline V gene encodes CDR1 SEHNR and CDR2 FQNEAQ (reference sequence). The CDR3 sequence is CASSFIHSTDTQYF. The CDR3 DNA follows: TGTGCCAGCAGCTTTATACACTCCACAGATACGCAGTATTTT. The variable domain in full, with the rest retrieved from reference TRBV7-9 and TRBJ2-3, is DTGVSQNPRHKITKRGQNVTFRCDPISEHNRLYWYRQTLGQGPEFLTYFQNEAQLEKSRLLSDRFSAERPKGSFSTLEIQRTEQGDSAMYLCASSFIHSTDTQYFGPGTRLTVL.

This clone was counted a single time. The chain links TRBV4-2 to TRBJ1-1, with no clear D. Trimming removed 3 bases at V and 0 bases at J, with 8 bases between. Germline CDR1 LGHNA, CDR2 YNFKEQ. The CDR3 spans 14 residues. The CDR3 nucleotides read TGTGCCAGCAGCCATTTCCCGCTGAACACTGAAGCTTTCTTT. Amino acid sequence: CASSHFPLNTEAFF.

The gene calls are TRBV4-2 and TRBJ2-3; TRBD2 aligns across 8 bases. The V gene end was trimmed by 3 bases and the J gene end by 5 bases; junction bases not matched to a gene: 10. Germline CDR1 and CDR2: LGHNA and YNFKEQ. This CDR3 region has 16 residues. CDR3 in DNA: TGTGCCAGCAGCCACAAGAACCAGCGGGGGAAAGATACGCAGTATTTT. Translated, it gives CASSHKNQRGKDTQYF.

The genes are TRBV5-4 and TRBJ2-7, with D perhaps being TRBD1 or TRBD2 (6 bases each). The CDR3 covers 14 residues. CDR1 SGHNT and CDR2 YYREEE come from the germline V gene (reference sequence). V was shortened by 3 bases and J by 2 bases, with 12 bases between the two germline ends. CDR3 coding DNA: TGTGCCAGCAGCTCGAGGGGGGTCCCCTACGAGCAGTACTTC. This encodes CASSSRGVPYEQYF.

In its sample, this clone was seen a few times. The chain joins TRBV19 to TRBJ1-1; TRBD1 is a possible D gene (5 bases). CDR1 is LNHDA, CDR2 SQIVND, per germline (reference sequence). The CDR3 spans 15 residues. The germline V and J ends were trimmed by 7 bases and 0 bases, with 15 bases remaining between them. The CDR3 spells CASTKGQYMNTEAFF. Written as DNA, the CDR3 is TGTGCCAGTACAAAGGGGCAGTACATGAACACTGAAGCTTTCTTT.

The chain is built from TRBV25-1 and TRBJ2-1, with 12 bases aligning to TRBD1. The V gene's germline CDR1 is MGHDK and CDR2 SYGVNS. Losses at the gene ends were 7 bases for V and 10 bases for J; bases not matched to a gene: 17. The CDR3 extends over 17 amino acids. CDR3 region: CASTPNPPGTGGAEQFF. The DNA of the CDR3 is TGTGCCAGCACCCCGAACCCGCCCGGGACAGGGGGCGCGGAGCAGTTCTTC.

The rearrangement uses TRBV7-9 and TRBJ2-1, with 11 bases aligning to TRBD2. V was pared by 4 bases and J by 8 bases, with 7 bases of the junction left unmatched. Germline V gene data show CDR1 as SEHNR and CDR2 as FQNEAQ (reference sequence). The CDR3 is 15 residues long. The CDR3 reads CASSSISGGADEQFF. CDR3 sequence (DNA): TGTGCCAGCAGCTCCATTAGCGGGGGGGCCGATGAGCAGTTCTTC. Supplemented by reference TRBV7-9 and TRBJ2-1, the full variable domain reads DTGVSQNPRHKITKRGQNVTFRCDPISEHNRLYWYRQTLGQGPEFLTYFQNEAQLEKSRLLSDRFSAERPKGSFSTLEIQRTEQGDSAMYLCASSSISGGADEQFFGPGTRLTVL.

The rearrangement joins TRBV28 to TRBJ2-1; D might be TRBD2 (6 bases). The V and J ends lost 7 bases and 6 bases respectively, with 13 bases between them. CDR1 is MDHEN and CDR2 is SYDVKM in the germline V gene. The CDR3 is 13 amino acids. In nucleotides, the CDR3 is TGTGCCAGCACTGATCGGAGGGGCAATGAGCAGTTCTTC. It codes for CASTDRRGNEQFF. The full variable domain, its missing parts supplied by reference TRBV28 and TRBJ2-1, is DVKVTQSSRYLVKRTGEKVFLECVQDMDHENMFWYRQDPGLGLRLIYFSYDVKMKEKGDIPEGYSVSREKKERFSLILESASTNQTSMYLCASTDRRGNEQFFGPGTRLTVL.

V is TRBV7-9 and J is TRBJ1-5; maybe TRBD1 (5 bases). The CDR3 covers 14 residues. The germline V and J ends were trimmed by 1 base and 9 bases, with 13 bases remaining between them. Per germline, CDR1 SEHNR and CDR2 FQNEAQ (reference sequence). CDR3 in DNA: TGTGCCAGCAGCTTAGAAACAGGCCCGGGGCCCCAGCATTTT. It is translated as CASSLETGPGPQHF.

The V and J genes are TRBV10-2 and TRBJ2-3, with 10 bases lining up with TRBD2. Germline CDR1 and CDR2: WSHSY and SAAADI. Trimming cost V 2 bases and J 3 bases; bases outside gene matches: 11. This CDR3 spans 18 amino acids. The CDR3 is CASSERSGGAIITDTQYF. Here the CDR3 DNA reads TGCGCCAGCAGTGAGAGGAGCGGGGGGGCCATCATTACAGATACGCAGTATTTT.

The rearrangement joins TRBV4-2 to TRBJ2-5; 10 bases align to TRBD2. V shed 1 base and J 2 bases; nucleotides not matched to a gene: 7. This CDR3 is 17 amino acids long. From germline, CDR1 is LGHNA and CDR2 YNFKEQ. CDR3 region: CASSQVLAGASQETQYF. CDR3 nucleotide sequence: TGTGCCAGCAGCCAAGTGCTAGCGGGGGCCTCTCAAGAGACCCAGTACTTC.

This clone occurred once. The CDR3 reads CASSLSQNSGNTIYF. For the CDR3, the DNA is TGTGCCAGCAGTTTATCCCAAAACTCTGGAAACACCATATATTTT. J is TRBJ1-3 and V is TRBV27; no definite D call. From germline, CDR1 is MNHEY and CDR2 SMNVEV (reference sequence). This CDR3 comprises 15 residues. V was shortened by 0 bases and J by 0 bases, with 6 bases between the two germline ends.

The genes are TRBV28 and TRBJ2-5; possibly TRBD1 for D (5 bases). The length of the CDR3 is 14 residues. Germline V lookup: CDR1 MDHEN, CDR2 SYDVKM. Trimming cost V 5 bases and J 1 base, with 11 bases left between them. The CDR3 DNA reads as TGTGCCAGCAGTGAAACAGGTTTCCAAGAGACCCAGTACTTC. Its protein product is CASSETGFQETQYF.